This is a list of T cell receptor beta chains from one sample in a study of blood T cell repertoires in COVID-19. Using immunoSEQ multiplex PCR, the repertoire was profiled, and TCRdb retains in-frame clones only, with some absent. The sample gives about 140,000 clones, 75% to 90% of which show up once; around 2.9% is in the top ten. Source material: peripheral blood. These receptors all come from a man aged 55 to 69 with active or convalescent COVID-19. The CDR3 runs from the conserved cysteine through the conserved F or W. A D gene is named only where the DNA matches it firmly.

CASSSQTGGVQPQHF,TRBV28,TRBD1
CASSGQGEAFF,TRBV9,TRBD1
CASSRGGVSDEKLFF,TRBV9,.
CASSPSGLAGGETQYF,TRBV18,TRBD2
CASSEGIWARPEEETQYF,TRBV6-1,.
CASSLDGGGNYEQYF,TRBV5-4,TRBD2
CASSVVAGTEAFF,TRBV6-2/TRBV6-3,.
CASSQGSHNSPLHF,TRBV3-1/TRBV3-2,.
CATSDPRTGNTEAFF,TRBV24-1,TRBD1
CASSQGLTGGPGELFF,TRBV3-1/TRBV3-2,TRBD1
CASSEYGRALEQYF,TRBV2,TRBD2
CASSQDSGVSSYEQYF,TRBV4-1,TRBD2
CARQTGGYDNEQFF,TRBV6-4,TRBD1
CATSDLWGAPGELFF,TRBV24-1,.
CASSDFAGNTEAFF,TRBV2,.
CASKAGTGPNSPLHF,TRBV28,TRBD1
CASTSRGHVYGYTF,TRBV5-6,TRBD1
CASRFSGRYEQYF,TRBV7-8,TRBD2
CASIFEDTQYF,TRBV5-6,.
CASSLEMGADTQYF,TRBV18,.
CAISAGGAYGYTF,TRBV10-3,.
CASSVVEMAGELFF,TRBV5-5,.
CASSQFSTVTDTQYF,TRBV6-5,.
CASADGAGGNTEAFF,TRBV19,.
CASSLDGGVDGYTF,TRBV7-2,.
CASSQSYTEGTRSKYVNTGELFF,TRBV23-1,.
CAISTGEDGYTF,TRBV10-3,TRBD1
CAWSLGEPPVAFF,TRBV30,.
CASSRWDRGPDQPQHF,TRBV21-1,.
CASSQDPHGNEQYF,TRBV4-3,.
CASSPVGQTDTQYF,TRBV18,TRBD1
CASSPGGVGRETQYF,TRBV5-1,.
CASSEPQALNGYTF,TRBV6-1,.
CASSSGGTETQYF,TRBV28,.
CASSWGQGLRSYNEQFF,TRBV27,TRBD1
CASSASYEQYF,TRBV7-2,.
CASISAGAHSYEQYF,TRBV2,TRBD2
CASSQDGSSGRNEQFF,TRBV4-3,TRBD2
CAKRNRGTYNEQFF,TRBV19,TRBD1
CASSAGDTNYGYTF,TRBV5-1,.
CASSIGGVDTEAFF,TRBV19,.
CASRSRQGTYNEQFF,TRBV5-6,TRBD1
CASSFGPGQGARYNSPLHF,TRBV7-2,TRBD1
CATGWAGGYEQYF,TRBV15,TRBD1
CASSRISYEQYF,TRBV28,.
CASTRIRGGANYGYTF,TRBV19,.
CSVEGRANYGYTF,TRBV29-1,.
CASKGQGGTEAFF,TRBV6-5,TRBD1
CATSREQGPWETQYF,TRBV15,TRBD1
CASSLGRGQETQYF,TRBV5-1,.
CASSLIGSPNEKLFF,TRBV27,.
CATLEGANEKLFF,TRBV10-3,.
CATCPWTSTLQPTYNEQFF,TRBV24-1,TRBD2
CASSYVLNPGLRSEQFF,TRBV6-2/TRBV6-3,TRBD2
CASSQDMAGGEKLFF,TRBV3-1/TRBV3-2,TRBD1
CASSRSGGVNNEQFF,TRBV11-1,TRBD2
CSVGLGGTYEQYF,TRBV29-1,.
CASSEALTSGTDTQYF,TRBV6-1,TRBD2
CASRRYYSNQPQHF,TRBV28,.